The rows below give T cell receptor beta chains drawn from one sample of a study of T cell responses to AZD1222 COVID-19 vaccine. The repertoire was sequenced with immunoSEQ multiplex PCR; TCRdb's copy has only in-frame clones and lacks some. The sample has fewer than 130,000 clones; 70% to 90% are singletons. The sample here was peripheral blood, taken on day 0 of AZD1222 vaccination. Receptor source: an adult in good health. The CDR3 runs from the conserved cysteine through the conserved F or W. D genes are given only for firm matches. Not every row has a clone size; where given, it reads once, few, many or a size class.

abundance	d_gene	v_gene	j_gene	CDR3nt	CDR3aa
.	TRBD2	TRBV15	TRBJ2-5	TGTGCCACCAGCAGAGATCCCGGACTAGCGGGGGGCCTACAAGAGACCCAGTACTTC	CATSRDPGLAGGLQETQYF
.	.	TRBV15	TRBJ1-2	TGTGCCACCAGCAGAGATAAGGGAAGAACAATAGGCTACACCTTC	CATSRDKGRTIGYTF
.	.	TRBV11-2	TRBJ2-1	TGTGCCAGCAGCTTAGTGACCCTAGCTGGTGAGCAGTTCTTC	CASSLVTLAGEQFF
.	.	TRBV29-1	TRBJ2-7	TGCATCGCGGACATGTCCTCCTACGAGCAGTACTTC	CIADMSSYEQYF
.	.	TRBV28	TRBJ1-3	TGTGCCAGCAGCCCCGGACAGCTTTACTCTGGAAACACCATATATTTT	CASSPGQLYSGNTIYF
.	TRBD2	TRBV5-1	TRBJ2-7	TGCGCCAGCAGCTCCGTTTTGACGGGACTAGCGGCTTCATCCTACGAGCAGTACTTC	CASSSVLTGLAASSYEQYF
once	TRBD1	TRBV4-1	TRBJ1-5	TGCGCCAGCAGCCCAAGAACAGGGACAGATCAGCCCCAGCATTTT	CASSPRTGTDQPQHF
.	TRBD2	TRBV6-2/TRBV6-3	TRBJ2-1	TGTGCCAGCAGCTTAGCGGGAGTGAGGAACAATGAGCAGTTCTTC	CASSLAGVRNNEQFF
.	.	TRBV7-2	TRBJ2-3	TGTGCCAGCAGCTTCACAGATACGCAGTATTTT	CASSFTDTQYF
few	.	TRBV18	TRBJ2-1	TGTGCCAGCTCACCCTTAGCGGATGAGCAGTTCTTC	CASSPLADEQFF
.	.	TRBV6-5	TRBJ1-1	TGTGCCAGCAGTCAGGGAGTGGTAATGAACACTGAAGCTTTCTTT	CASSQGVVMNTEAFF
few	.	TRBV29-1	TRBJ1-5	TGCAGCGTTGGGTGGGGCAGCCCGGGGAGCAATCAGCCCCAGCATTTT	CSVGWGSPGSNQPQHF
.	.	TRBV24-1	TRBJ2-7	TGTGCCACCAGTGATTCCCGCCGGGGCTCCGAGCAGTACTTC	CATSDSRRGSEQYF
.	.	TRBV7-9	TRBJ1-5	TGTGCCAGCAGCTTAGCGGGGGAGGGGTTGATGCAGCCCCAGCATTTT	CASSLAGEGLMQPQHF
once	.	TRBV29-1	TRBJ2-2	TGCAGCGTTGGGGACCAGTCAATCGGCGGGGAGCTGTTTTTT	CSVGDQSIGGELFF
.	.	TRBV28	TRBJ1-2	TGTGCCAGCAGTTTACCCACTTATGGCTACACCTTC	CASSLPTYGYTF
.	.	TRBV15	TRBJ2-1	TGTGCCACCAGCGGGACACGGACAGTATCGAGTGAGCAGTTCTTC	CATSGTRTVSSEQFF
.	.	TRBV3-1/TRBV3-2	TRBJ1-1	TGTGCCAGCAGCCAATCAGTAAGTTTTGCAGCTTTCTTT	CASSQSVSFAAFF
.	.	TRBV5-4	TRBJ2-3	TGTGCCAGCAGCTTCGGGACCAAAAGAACAGATACGCAGTATTTT	CASSFGTKRTDTQYF
once	.	TRBV2	TRBJ1-6	TGTGCCAGCACCGGGAGCCGTGCAGGTTCACCCCTCCACTTT	CASTGSRAGSPLHF
.	TRBD1	TRBV2	TRBJ2-5	TGTGCCAGCACCGGGACAGCGCAAGAGACCCAGTACTTC	CASTGTAQETQYF
.	.	TRBV19	TRBJ1-1	TGTGCCAGTAGAAACAGGGACATGAACACTGAAGCTTTCTTT	CASRNRDMNTEAFF
.	.	TRBV18	TRBJ2-2	TGTGCCAGCTCAGCGACAGGTTCCACCGGGGAGCTGTTTTTT	CASSATGSTGELFF
.	.	TRBV19	TRBJ1-3	TGTGCCAGTACCCCCCGTGTTTCAGGCTCTGGAAACACCATATATTTT	CASTPRVSGSGNTIYF
.	.	TRBV3-1/TRBV3-2	TRBJ1-2	TGTGCCAGCAGCCAAGATTCAGGAATCGGCTACACCTTC	CASSQDSGIGYTF
.	TRBD2	TRBV11-2	TRBJ2-1	TGTGCCAGCAGCAAAAGTCGACTAGCGGGAACGAATGAGCAGTTCTTC	CASSKSRLAGTNEQFF
.	.	TRBV5-8	TRBJ2-3	TGTGCCAGCAGCTTGGCAGGAGATACGCAGTATTTT	CASSLAGDTQYF
.	.	TRBV5-1	TRBJ2-1	TGCGCCAGCAGGGGCTCCTACAATGAGCAGTTCTTC	CASRGSYNEQFF
.	.	TRBV2	TRBJ1-1	TGTGCCAGCAGTGTTCACACTGAAGCTTTCTTT	CASSVHTEAFF
.	.	TRBV12-3/TRBV12-4	TRBJ2-3	TGTGCCACCTCGCCGGGGGTATCGGATACGCAGTATTTT	CATSPGVSDTQYF
.	TRBD2	TRBV11-2	TRBJ2-1	TGTGCCAGCAGCTCCGGACTAGCGGGAGGGATCGATGAGCAGTTCTTC	CASSSGLAGGIDEQFF
.	.	TRBV5-4	TRBJ1-5	TGTGCCAGCAGCACCCGGATGCCGAATCAGCCCCAGCATTTT	CASSTRMPNQPQHF
.	.	TRBV5-1	TRBJ1-5	TGCGCCAGCAGCTTGGAGGGGGGTAGCAATCAGCCCCAGCATTTT	CASSLEGGSNQPQHF
.	.	TRBV7-2	TRBJ1-2	TGTGCCAGCAGCTCCCTAGGGTCTGGAACAGCCAACTATGGCTACACCTTC	CASSSLGSGTANYGYTF
.	.	TRBV3-1/TRBV3-2	TRBJ1-5	TGTGCCAGCAGCCAAGCCTCCGGGTATAGCAATCAGCCCCAGCATTTT	CASSQASGYSNQPQHF
.	.	TRBV7-2	TRBJ1-1	TGTGCCAGCAGCTTAGTGGCGGCTGAAGCTTTCTTT	CASSLVAAEAFF
few	.	TRBV18	TRBJ2-6	TGTGCCAGCTCACTATACAGGGGAGGAGAAGGGGCCAACGTCCTGACTTTC	CASSLYRGGEGANVLTF
.	TRBD1	TRBV4-2	TRBJ1-5	TGTGCCAGCAGCCAAGATTGGAGACAGGGGAACAATCAGCCCCAGCATTTT	CASSQDWRQGNNQPQHF